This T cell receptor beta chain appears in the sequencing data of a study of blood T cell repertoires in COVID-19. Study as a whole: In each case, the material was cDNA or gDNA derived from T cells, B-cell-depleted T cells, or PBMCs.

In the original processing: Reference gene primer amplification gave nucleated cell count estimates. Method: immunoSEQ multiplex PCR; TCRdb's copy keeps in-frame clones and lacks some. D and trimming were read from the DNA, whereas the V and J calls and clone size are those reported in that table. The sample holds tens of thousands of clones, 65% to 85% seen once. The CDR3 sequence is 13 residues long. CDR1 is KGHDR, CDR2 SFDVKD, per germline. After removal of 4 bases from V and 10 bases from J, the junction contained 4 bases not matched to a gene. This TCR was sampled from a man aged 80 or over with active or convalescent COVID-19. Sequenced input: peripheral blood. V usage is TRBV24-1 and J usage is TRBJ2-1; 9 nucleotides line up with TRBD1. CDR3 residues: CATSEQGAREQFF. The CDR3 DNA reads TGTGCCACCAGTGAACAGGGGGCACGAGAGCAGTTCTTC.